The rows below give T cell receptor beta chains drawn from one sample of a study of lymphopenia after photon versus proton radiotherapy. Sequencing was performed with immunoSEQ multiplex PCR; in TCRdb, only in-frame clones are kept and a portion is missing. The sample contains 65,000 to 85,000 clones, about nine tenths of which appear only once. The starting material was peripheral blood, obtained from a patient treated with photon-based radiotherapy. These receptors were collected from a woman aged 40 to 49 with cholangiocarcinoma. The CDR3 runs from the conserved cysteine through the conserved F or W. Fields, in order: J gene, CDR3 length, clone size, D gene, V gene, CDR3 DNA, CDR3 protein. The D gene is left open where the match is weak. Clone size appears in some rows only: once, few, many, or a class for an expanded clone.

J gene: TRBJ1-2; CDR3 length: 14; clone size: -; D gene: -; V gene: TRBV2; CDR3 DNA: TGTGCCAGCAGTGATGGGGGGCTTGGTGGTGGCTACACCTTC; CDR3 protein: CASSDGGLGGGYTF
J gene: TRBJ2-7; CDR3 length: 14; clone size: -; D gene: TRBD1; V gene: TRBV7-2; CDR3 DNA: TGTGCCAGCAGCCCCCGTCCCGGGACAGGGGAGCAGTACTTC; CDR3 protein: CASSPRPGTGEQYF
J gene: TRBJ1-1; CDR3 length: 20; clone size: -; D gene: TRBD1; V gene: TRBV28; CDR3 DNA: TGTGCCAGCAGTAGTCCCCCGCCGGACAGGAAAAAGGGTTTGGACACTGAAGCTTTCTTT; CDR3 protein: CASSSPPPDRKKGLDTEAFF
J gene: TRBJ2-1; CDR3 length: 14; clone size: once; D gene: TRBD2; V gene: TRBV13; CDR3 DNA: TGTGCCAGCAGTCGGGGGACTAGCGGAAATGAGCAGTTCTTC; CDR3 protein: CASSRGTSGNEQFF
J gene: TRBJ2-4; CDR3 length: 14; clone size: -; D gene: -; V gene: TRBV28; CDR3 DNA: TGTGCCAGCAAGCGGCAACTAGCCAAAAACATTCAGTACTTC; CDR3 protein: CASKRQLAKNIQYF
J gene: TRBJ2-7; CDR3 length: 12; clone size: -; D gene: -; V gene: TRBV28; CDR3 DNA: TGTGCCAGCTGGGGAGGGGGAGGCGAGCAGTACTTC; CDR3 protein: CASWGGGGEQYF
J gene: TRBJ1-4; CDR3 length: 15; clone size: once; D gene: TRBD1; V gene: TRBV12-5; CDR3 DNA: TGTGCTAGTGGTGGGGGGACAGGGGGCGATGAAAAACTGTTTTTT; CDR3 protein: CASGGGTGGDEKLFF
J gene: TRBJ2-3; CDR3 length: 17; clone size: -; D gene: TRBD2; V gene: TRBV5-4; CDR3 DNA: TGTGCCAGCAGCTTGGGCCTCAGAGCGGGGGACACAGATACGCAGTATTTT; CDR3 protein: CASSLGLRAGDTDTQYF
J gene: TRBJ2-3; CDR3 length: 14; clone size: few; D gene: TRBD1; V gene: TRBV5-1; CDR3 DNA: TGCGCCAGCAGCCAGAGGGACAGCACTTTTACGCAGTATTTT; CDR3 protein: CASSQRDSTFTQYF
J gene: TRBJ2-5; CDR3 length: 14; clone size: -; D gene: -; V gene: TRBV5-5; CDR3 DNA: TGTGCCACACAACGGACAGCCGACGAAGGGACCCAGTACTTC; CDR3 protein: CATQRTADEGTQYF